Below are 18 T cell receptor beta chains sequenced from a single sample in a study of T cell changes during pregnancy in multiple sclerosis (dated by TCRdb to the late 2010s). Library generation was performed with the immunoSEQ multiplex PCR assay. TCRdb carries this immuneACCESS record with in-frame sequences only. Its versions omit some clonotypes, under half of them owing to an unresolved V gene in the studies checked, with the rest unexplained. The sample table shows 20,000 to 30,000 clones, and 90% are seen once. Around 9.2% of the sample is taken by the ten largest. The sample here was CD8+ T cells from peripheral blood mononuclear cells, taken in the third trimester of pregnancy. The receptors were gathered from a female donor in good health, enrolled as a control in a pregnancy study.

The CDR3 reads CASSPDRGVYGYTF. The CDR3, as DNA: TGTGCCAGCAGCCCGGACAGGGGAGTCTATGGCTACACCTTC. V gene TRBV9 combines with J gene TRBJ1-2; 9 bases agree with TRBD1. The CDR3 has 14 residues. Germline V gives CDR1 SGDLS, CDR2 YYNGEE. Losses at the gene ends were 4 bases for V and 4 bases for J; bases not matched to a gene: 5.

CDR3 sequence reads: CAWSVRRTVSGNTIYF. The CDR3 coding sequence is TGTGCCTGGAGTGTACGGCGGACAGTCTCTGGAAACACCATATATTTT. The J gene is TRBJ1-3, the V gene TRBV30; weak D call: TRBD1 (6 bases). The CDR3 is 16 residues long. V lost 0 bases to trimming and J lost 0 bases, with 12 bases between them. Germline CDR1 is GTSNPN and CDR2 is SVGIG (reference sequence).

V usage is TRBV29-1 and J usage is TRBJ1-2, with 10 bases aligning to TRBD1. CDR1 is SQVTM, CDR2 ANQGSEA, per germline. This CDR3 is built from 16 residues. V was pared by 4 bases and J by 4 bases, with 12 bases of the junction left unmatched. In nucleotides, the CDR3 is TGCAGCGTTGGAGGGGGACAGGGGCAGGTAGTCTATGGCTACACCTTC. Translating gives CSVGGGQGQVVYGYTF.

V and J are TRBV4-1 and TRBJ2-5; D is uncertain. Germline assignment: CDR1 MGHRA and CDR2 YSYEKL. The CDR3 has 13 amino acids. The V gene lost 0 bases and the J gene lost 5 bases, with 7 bases spanning the gap. This CDR3 is CASSQDLEETQYF. DNA of the CDR3: TGCGCCAGCAGCCAAGATCTCGAGGAGACCCAGTACTTC.

In the case of this clone: Its ends do not fully match the called genes, so a read error is possible. The chain combines TRBV6-6 with TRBJ2-6; D possibly corresponds to TRBD2 (6 bases). This CDR3 is 12 amino acids long. The germline CDR1 and CDR2 sequences are MNHNY and SVGAGI (reference sequence). CDR3 DNA sequence: TGTGCCAGCAGTCCCGGGACTTTAAACTCTGCTTTC. It yields the protein CASSPGTLNSAF.

V and J are TRBV19 and TRBJ1-3; D gene ambiguous. The germline V gene has CDR1 LNHDA and CDR2 SQIVND (reference sequence). V shed 8 bases and J shed 0 bases, with 8 bases lying between them. This CDR3 is 13 amino acids long. For the CDR3, the DNA is TGTGCCAGTGTGGGCCTCTCTGGAAACACCATATATTTT. This gives the protein CASVGLSGNTIYF.

The chain has TRBV12-5 and TRBJ1-2; TRBD1 is a possible D gene (6 bases). The germline CDR1 and CDR2 sequences are LGHNT and FRNRAP. V lost 6 bases and J lost 6, with 14 bases in between. CDR3 length equals 13 residues. CDR3 in DNA: TGTGCTAGTGGCCCCCTGACAGGAGATGGCTACACCTTC. As protein: CASGPLTGDGYTF.

This chain links TRBV9 with TRBJ2-5, with TRBD2 matching over 9 bases. The closer fit of TRBJ2-7 to the DNA end suggests the J call may be wrong. Per germline, CDR1 SGDLS and CDR2 YYNGEE. The CDR3 spans 15 residues. CDR3 DNA: TGTGCCAGCAGCGTAGGGGGCGGGGGGGCCTACGAGCAGTACTTC. Protein product: CASSVGGGGAYEQYF.

This chain connects TRBV4-1 to TRBJ2-7; 9 positions match TRBD2. Germline V gene sequence: CDR1 MGHRA, CDR2 YSYEKL. V shed 7 bases, J shed 5 bases, and the junction held 18 bases outside the gene matches. The CDR3 totals 17 residues. CDR3 DNA sequence: TGCGCCAGCACCCTCGGTCGGCGGGGGGGCGTTATCGACGAGCAGTACTTC. Protein: CASTLGRRGGVIDEQYF.

This chain connects TRBV6-1 to TRBJ2-3; perhaps TRBD1 as D (5 bases). CDR1 MNHNS and CDR2 SASEGT come from the germline V gene. There are 14 residues in the CDR3. V lost 3 bases and J 0 bases, leaving 7 bases between the germline ends. The CDR3 DNA reads as TGTGCCAGCAGTGAGCAGGGTAGCACAGATACGCAGTATTTT. Its protein is CASSEQGSTDTQYF.

The V call is TRBV6-5, the J call TRBJ2-7, with 9 bases matching TRBD1. V gave up 7 bases and J gave up 5 bases; unmatched junction bases: 3. Germline CDR1 reads MNHEY; CDR2 reads SVGAGI. The CDR3 loop spans 12 amino acids. CDR3 in DNA: TGTGCCAGCACCGGGACAGGGCACGAGCAGTACTTC. Residues: CASTGTGHEQYF.

The J gene is TRBJ1-1, the V gene TRBV6-5; D perhaps matches TRBD1 (6 bases). Germline lookup yields CDR1 MNHEY and CDR2 SVGAGI. The CDR3 consists of 16 residues. The V end lost 1 base, the J end lost 5 bases, and 17 bases lay between the germline ends. The CDR3 region has the DNA TGTGCCAGCAGTTACTATCTTCAGGGAGGGGGAACTGAAGCTTTCTTT. This encodes CASSYYLQGGGTEAFF.

The chain couples TRBV13 to TRBJ1-1; possibly TRBD1 for D (5 bases). Germline lookup yields CDR1 PRHDT and CDR2 FYEKMQ (reference sequence). Trimming pared 3 bases from V and 5 bases from J, leaving 10 bases between. There are 13 residues in the CDR3. In DNA, the CDR3 is TGTGCCAGCAGCTTTCAGGGTAGGACTGAAGCTTTCTTT. It is translated as CASSFQGRTEAFF.

The chain employs TRBV28 and TRBJ2-4; 10 bases align to TRBD2. From germline, CDR1 is MDHEN and CDR2 SYDVKM. The length of the CDR3 is 17 residues. V dropped 7 bases and J dropped 0; count of bases not matched to a gene: 9. DNA of the CDR3: TGTGCCAGCATGGGACTAGCGTCCGCGGTAGCCAAAAACATTCAGTACTTC. This gives the protein CASMGLASAVAKNIQYF.

The rearrangement links TRBV25-1 to TRBJ1-5; D may be TRBD1 (5 bases). The CDR3 extends over 13 amino acids. The germline CDR1 and CDR2 sequences are MGHDK and SYGVNS. Trimming left V 4 bases short and J 3 bases short, with 7 bases between. This chain's CDR3 is CASSGGNNQPQHF. CDR3 coding DNA: TGTGCCAGCAGTGGGGGCAACAATCAGCCCCAGCATTTT. Supplemented by reference TRBV25-1 and TRBJ1-5, the full variable domain reads EADIYQTPRYLVIGTGKKITLECSQTMGHDKMYWYQQDPGMELHLIHYSYGVNSTEKGDLSSESTVSRIRTEHFPLTLESARPSHTSQYLCASSGGNNQPQHFGDGTRLSIL.

Turning to this clone: This sample includes further DNA sequences coding for the same CDR3. The rearrangement uses TRBV4-1 and TRBJ2-7; D remains unclear. V shed 0 bases and J shed 3 bases, with 6 bases lying between them. Germline CDR1 and CDR2: MGHRA and YSYEKL. There are 13 residues in the CDR3. The DNA for the CDR3 is TGCGCCAGCAGCCAAGATTCCAGCTACGAGCAGTACTTC. Its protein product is CASSQDSSYEQYF.

The genes are TRBV5-1 and TRBJ2-1; 11 bases map to TRBD1. Trimming took 4 bases from V and 5 from J; bases not matched to a gene: 11. This CDR3 has 17 amino acids. The germline V gene encodes CDR1 SGHRS and CDR2 YFSETQ. CDR3 in DNA: TGCGCCAGCAGCCCCGGGACAGGGGGATATCCCGACAATGAGCAGTTCTTC. Its translation is CASSPGTGGYPDNEQFF.

The chain recombines TRBV30 with TRBJ1-2, with D uncertain. V gave up 5 bases and J gave up 7 bases, with 11 bases separating them. This CDR3 has 11 amino acids. CDR1 is GTSNPN and CDR2 is SVGIG in the germline V gene (reference sequence). The CDR3 sequence: CAWARGSGYTF. The CDR3 DNA is TGTGCCTGGGCTCGGGGAAGTGGCTACACCTTC.